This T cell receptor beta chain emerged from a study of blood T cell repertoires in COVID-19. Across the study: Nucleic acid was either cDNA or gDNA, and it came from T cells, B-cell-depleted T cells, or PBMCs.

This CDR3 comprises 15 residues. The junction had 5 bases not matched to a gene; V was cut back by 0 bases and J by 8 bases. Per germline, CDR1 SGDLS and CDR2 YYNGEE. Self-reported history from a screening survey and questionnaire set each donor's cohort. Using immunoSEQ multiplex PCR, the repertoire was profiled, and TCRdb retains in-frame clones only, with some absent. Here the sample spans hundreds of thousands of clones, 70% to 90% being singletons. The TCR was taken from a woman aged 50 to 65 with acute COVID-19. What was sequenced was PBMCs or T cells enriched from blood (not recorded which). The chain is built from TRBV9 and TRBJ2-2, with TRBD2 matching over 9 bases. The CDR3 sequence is CASSVAGSGSGELFF. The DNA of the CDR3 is TGTGCCAGCAGCGTAGCTGGTAGCGGGAGTGGGGAGCTGTTTTTT.